The entry that follows covers one T cell receptor beta chain sequence. CDR3 length: 14 residues. CDR1 and CDR2 (germline): MDHEN, SYDVKM. Trimming cost V 3 bases and J 12 bases; bases outside gene matches: 10. The sample is drawn from a study of radiation and T cells in renal cell carcinoma. Regarding time point: baseline pretreatment blood. The treatment: 15 Gy SBRT to primary tumor, nephrectomy 4 weeks later. After SBRT, blood was collected at 2 and 4 weeks, plus baseline. Here immunoSEQ multiplex PCR was the method, and the copy in TCRdb shows in-frame clones only, minus some. The table includes 100,000 to 150,000 clones, approximately 80% detected once.

Sequenced here: blood, sampled from a patient whose treatment included radiotherapy and nephrectomy. The V gene is TRBV28, the J gene TRBJ1-4; 7 nucleotides line up with TRBD1. The TCR comes from a woman aged 55-75 years with renal cell carcinoma. CDR3 bases: TGTGCCAGCAGTTTTGCCGACAGGGACCCACAACTGTTTTTT. This translates into CASSFADRDPQLFF.